These 27 T cell receptor beta chains were sequenced from one sample in a study of STAT5B mutations in CD4+ large granular lymphocyte leukemia. TCRdb keeps only in-frame clones here, not all; method: immunoSEQ multiplex PCR. The sample includes 4,500 to 6,000 clones, about three quarters of them seen just once. Sequences were obtained from PBMCs. Every receptor here comes from a man older than 75 with CD4+ T-cell large granular lymphocyte leukemia.

CDR3 in amino acids: CASSVGQGEAFF. The CDR3 DNA follows: TGTGCCAGCAGCGTGGGACAGGGTGAAGCTTTCTTT. This chain links TRBV9 with TRBJ1-1, with 9 bases lining up with TRBD1. The CDR3 is made up of 12 amino acids. Germline V lookup: CDR1 SGDLS, CDR2 YYNGEE. J was trimmed by 7 bases and V by 2 bases; bases with no gene match: 0.

This chain connects TRBV27 to TRBJ2-7, with D maybe TRBD1 (5 bases). Looked up from germline, CDR1 is MNHEY and CDR2 is SMNVEV (reference sequence). The CDR3 consists of 12 residues. V lost 4 bases and J lost 3, with 7 bases in between. The chain's CDR3 is CASSYQGYEQYF. Here the CDR3 DNA reads TGTGCCAGCAGTTACCAGGGCTACGAGCAGTACTTC.

The V gene is TRBV7-3, the J gene TRBJ2-7, with D uncertain. The CDR3 covers 13 residues. The germline gives CDR1 SGHTA, CDR2 FQGTGA. The germline V and J ends were trimmed by 5 bases and 1 base, with 9 bases remaining between them. DNA for the CDR3: TGTGCCAGCAGCGCGGACGGGTCCTACGAGCAGTACTTC. Its protein is CASSADGSYEQYF.

The chain links TRBV4-2 to TRBJ2-7; D is tentatively TRBD1 or TRBD2 (5 bases each). Germline V CDR1 and CDR2: LGHNA, YNFKEQ. The length of the CDR3 is 16 residues. Deletions cut 1 base from V and 0 bases from J, with 13 bases between. The CDR3 DNA is TGTGCCAGCAGCCAAGCCCGGGACGCATCCTCCTACGAGCAGTACTTC. Translating gives CASSQARDASSYEQYF.

V usage is TRBV4-3 and J usage is TRBJ1-1, with D maybe TRBD1 (5 bases). Germline CDR1 and CDR2: LGHNA and YSLEER. The CDR3 totals 13 residues. The V end lost 3 bases, the J end lost 4 bases, and 9 bases lay between the germline ends. In DNA, the CDR3 is TGCGCCAGCAGCCACGGGACCCGCACTGAAGCTTTCTTT. As protein: CASSHGTRTEAFF.

The chain combines TRBV6-5 with TRBJ1-5; 10 nucleotides match TRBD1. The germline CDR1 and CDR2 sequences are MNHEY and SVGAGI. The CDR3 spans 15 residues. V lost 6 bases, J lost 6 bases, and 8 bases stayed unmatched. Here the CDR3 reads CASRDGQGVGQPQHF. The CDR3 DNA is TGTGCCAGCAGAGACGGACAGGGGGTTGGTCAGCCCCAGCATTTT.

The J gene is TRBJ2-7, the V gene TRBV2; TRBD2 is a possible D gene (5 bases). Trimming removed 7 bases at V and 3 bases at J, with 13 bases between. The CDR3 spans 13 residues. Germline loops: CDR1 SNHLY, CDR2 FYNNEI. This CDR3 reads CASTGRGYYEQYF. Written as DNA, the CDR3 is TGTGCCAGCACGGGGAGAGGGTACTACGAGCAGTACTTC.

V usage is TRBV7-8 and J usage is TRBJ1-1; D is unresolved. The CDR3 sequence is 12 residues long. The germline V gene encodes CDR1 SGHVS and CDR2 FQNEAQ. The V gene lost 3 bases and the J gene lost 7 bases, with 9 bases spanning the gap. DNA of the CDR3: TGTGCCAGCAGCTTTAAGTGGGATGAAGCTTTCTTT. It yields the protein CASSFKWDEAFF. Together with reference TRBV7-8 and TRBJ1-1, the CDR3 gives the full variable domain: GAGVSQSPRYKVAKRGQDVALRCDPISGHVSLFWYQQALGQGPEFLTYFQNEAQLDKSGLPSDRFFAERPEGSVSTLKIQRTQQEDSAVYLCASSFKWDEAFFGQGTRLTVV.

The chain carries TRBV5-6 and TRBJ2-5; 8 bases match TRBD1. The CDR3 spans 12 residues. With 7 bases clipped from V and 5 bases from J, the junction kept 4 bases outside the gene matches. Germline V gene sequence: CDR1 SGHDT, CDR2 YYEEEE. DNA of the CDR3: TGTGCCAGCGGTACAGGGGGTGAGACCCAGTACTTC. This translates into CASGTGGETQYF.

V usage is TRBV29-1 and J usage is TRBJ1-2; TRBD1 matches 9 bases. Per the germline V gene, CDR1 is SQVTM and CDR2 is ANQGSEA. CDR3 size: 14 residues. The trim removed 6 bases at V and 2 bases at J, leaving 7 bases unmatched. CDR3 sequence (DNA): TGCAGCGTGGCCGGGACAGGGCTGAACTATGGCTACACCTTC. It specifies CSVAGTGLNYGYTF.

This chain joins TRBV7-9 and TRBJ1-6, with 7 bases identical to TRBD1. CDR3 length equals 14 residues. V was clipped by 2 bases and J by 9 bases; unmatched bases: 4. CDR1 is SEHNR and CDR2 is FQNEAQ in the germline V gene (reference sequence). CDR3 region: CASSLQTGTSPLHF. The DNA for the CDR3 is TGTGCCAGCAGCTTACAGACAGGGACTTCACCCCTCCACTTT.

This chain links TRBV13 with TRBJ2-2, with D tentatively TRBD1 (5 bases). CDR1 is PRHDT and CDR2 is FYEKMQ in the germline V gene (reference sequence). V lost 0 bases, J lost 4 bases, and 12 bases lay in between. This CDR3 region has 16 residues. The CDR3 sequence: CASSLGGLGGTGELFF. The CDR3 DNA reads TGTGCCAGCAGCTTAGGGGGGCTCGGCGGCACCGGGGAGCTGTTTTTT.

The chain recombines TRBV28 with TRBJ1-1; no clear D. Trimming took off 8 bases at V and 6 bases at J, with 16 bases between the two ends. The length of the CDR3 is 13 residues. Germline lookup yields CDR1 MDHEN and CDR2 SYDVKM. CDR3 bases: TGTGCCAGCCGCTCAGGCGGGGTTTCTGAAGCTTTCTTT. Protein: CASRSGGVSEAFF.

The genes are TRBV4-2 and TRBJ2-5; D might be TRBD1 (7 bases). Trimming removed 1 base at V and 1 base at J, with 19 bases between. CDR1 is LGHNA, CDR2 YNFKEQ, per germline. This CDR3 comprises 18 residues. CDR3 coding DNA: TGTGCCAGCAGCCAAGTAGCGCCAGGGGGGCTGCTCCAAGAGACCCAGTACTTC. Translation: CASSQVAPGGLLQETQYF.

This rearrangement joins TRBV7-7 to TRBJ2-5; possible D gene TRBD2, 5 bases. Germline CDR1 and CDR2: SSHAT and FNYEAQ (reference sequence). Trimming shortened V by 1 base and J by 0 bases, and 6 bases separated the two germline ends. The CDR3 runs to 14 residues. The CDR3: CASSLGGNQETQYF. CDR3 nucleotides: TGTGCCAGCAGCTTAGGAGGGAACCAAGAGACCCAGTACTTC.

The V and J genes are TRBV2 and TRBJ2-5; 14 positions agree with TRBD2. From germline, CDR1 is SNHLY and CDR2 FYNNEI. This CDR3 is 15 amino acids long. The J segment lost 0 bases and the V segment lost 6 bases, leaving 0 bases of the junction unmatched. DNA for the CDR3: TGTGCCAGCAGGGGACTAGCGGGGGACCAAGAGACCCAGTACTTC. Translating gives CASRGLAGDQETQYF. Using reference TRBV2 and TRBJ2-5 for the parts outside the CDR3, the full variable domain is EPEVTQTPSHQVTQMGQEVILRCVPISNHLYFYWYRQILGQKVEFLVSFYNNEISEKSEIFDDQFSVERPDGSNFTLKIRSTKLEDSAMYFCASRGLAGDQETQYFGPGTRLLVL.

This chain joins TRBV7-2 and TRBJ1-2; 8 nucleotides line up with TRBD1. The CDR3 contains 16 residues. With 5 bases clipped from V and 3 bases from J, the junction kept 11 bases outside the gene matches. In germline, CDR1 is SGHTA, CDR2 FQGNSA. CDR3 DNA sequence: TGTGCCAGCAGCCAGGACAGGGAGGTCTACCACTATGGCTACACCTTC. This translates into CASSQDREVYHYGYTF.

CDR3 amino acids: CASSYPDTPSTDTQYF. CDR3 in DNA: TGTGCCAGCAGTTACCCAGACACTCCTAGCACAGATACGCAGTATTTT. The V gene is TRBV6-6, the J gene TRBJ2-3; no clear D gene. The CDR3 totals 16 residues. In germline, CDR1 is MNHNY, CDR2 SVGAGI (reference sequence). Trimming pared 2 bases from V and 0 bases from J, leaving 12 bases between.

This clone was detected only a few times. This chain joins TRBV27 and TRBJ1-1, with a weak D call TRBD1 (5 bases). Trimming took off 5 bases at V and 8 bases at J, with 9 bases between the two ends. Germline V gives CDR1 MNHEY, CDR2 SMNVEV (reference sequence). The CDR3 is made up of 11 amino acids. CDR3 sequence reads: CASSVGTEAFF. CDR3 coding DNA: TGTGCCAGCAGTGTAGGGACCGAAGCTTTCTTT.

This clone was seen a handful of times. The V call is TRBV18, the J call TRBJ1-1; 8 nucleotides line up with TRBD1. The CDR3 covers 15 residues. J lost 1 base, V lost 0 bases, and 1 base had no gene match. Germline V gives CDR1 KGHSH, CDR2 LQKENI. CDR3: CASSPPQGANTEAFF. The DNA for the CDR3 is TGTGCCAGCTCACCACCGCAGGGGGCGAACACTGAAGCTTTCTTT.

The chain uses TRBV10-3 and TRBJ1-1, with D tentatively TRBD1 (5 bases). The CDR3 has 14 residues. The ends were cut back, 3 bases at V and 3 bases at J, with 11 bases in the middle. CDR1 and CDR2 (germline): ENHRY, SYGVKD. DNA of the CDR3: TGTGCCATCAGTGAAGGGGTCGAGGACACTGAAGCTTTCTTT. This codes for CAISEGVEDTEAFF.

This clone was counted only a few times. The chain has TRBV9 and TRBJ1-2; D unresolved. V was trimmed by 0 bases and J by 4 bases, leaving 7 bases between them. The CDR3 is made up of 13 amino acids. Per the germline V gene, CDR1 is SGDLS and CDR2 is YYNGEE. In DNA form, the CDR3 reads TGTGCCAGCAGCGTAGTAGATGCCTATGGCTACACCTTC. This gives the protein CASSVVDAYGYTF.

This rearrangement joins TRBV7-8 to TRBJ2-5; 8 nucleotides agree with TRBD2. Germline values: CDR1 SGHVS, CDR2 FQNEAQ. Unmatched junction bases numbered 4, after V lost 2 bases and J lost 2 bases. This CDR3 contains 15 residues. CDR3 residues: CASSLWVAGQETQYF. CDR3 sequence (DNA): TGTGCCAGCAGCTTATGGGTAGCGGGGCAAGAGACCCAGTACTTC. Looking up the rest from reference TRBV7-8 and TRBJ2-5 gives the full variable domain: GAGVSQSPRYKVAKRGQDVALRCDPISGHVSLFWYQQALGQGPEFLTYFQNEAQLDKSGLPSDRFFAERPEGSVSTLKIQRTQQEDSAVYLCASSLWVAGQETQYFGPGTRLLVL.

The rearrangement joins TRBV10-2 to TRBJ1-1, with D unresolved. V lost 10 bases to trimming and J lost 4 bases, with 16 bases between them. CDR3 size: 13 residues. Germline CDR1 and CDR2: WSHSY and SAAADI. The CDR3 DNA reads TGCGCCACCCGGAGGCCGGTCTCCACTGAAGCTTTCTTT. Residues: CATRRPVSTEAFF.

The chain uses TRBV12-5 and TRBJ2-1; 8 nucleotides match TRBD1. The germline CDR1 and CDR2 sequences are LGHNT and FRNRAP. This CDR3 region has 14 residues. With 5 bases clipped from V and 5 bases from J, the junction kept 5 bases outside the gene matches. CDR3 protein: CASGLGQAHNEQFF. The CDR3 DNA reads as TGTGCTAGTGGTCTGGGACAGGCCCACAATGAGCAGTTCTTC.

This clone was seen once. The chain recombines TRBV5-1 with TRBJ1-2; 9 nucleotides align to TRBD1. Germline-derived CDR1 and CDR2 are SGHRS and YFSETQ. V dropped 3 bases and J dropped 2; count of bases not matched to a gene: 8. This CDR3 has 16 residues. The CDR3 loop reads CASSSKQGTGNYGYTF. Written as DNA, the CDR3 is TGCGCCAGCAGCTCCAAACAAGGGACAGGGAACTATGGCTACACCTTC. The entire variable domain, with the rest obtained from reference TRBV5-1 and TRBJ1-2, is as follows: KAGVTQTPRYLIKTRGQQVTLSCSPISGHRSVSWYQQTPGQGLQFLFEYFSETQRNKGNFPGRFSGRQFSNSRSEMNVSTLELGDSALYLCASSSKQGTGNYGYTFGSGTRLTVV.

The table lists this clone with a count of one. The J gene is TRBJ2-1, the V gene TRBV5-1; D may match TRBD1 or TRBD2 (5 bases each). In germline, CDR1 is SGHRS, CDR2 YFSETQ. Trimming took 5 bases from V and 8 from J, leaving 11 bases between them. The CDR3 extends over 12 amino acids. This chain's CDR3 is CASRVLGDEQFF. CDR3 nucleotides: TGCGCCAGCAGGGTTTTGGGGGATGAGCAGTTCTTC. The full variable domain, completed using reference TRBV5-1 and TRBJ2-1, is KAGVTQTPRYLIKTRGQQVTLSCSPISGHRSVSWYQQTPGQGLQFLFEYFSETQRNKGNFPGRFSGRQFSNSRSEMNVSTLELGDSALYLCASRVLGDEQFFGPGTRLTVL.